A single sample gave rise to the 23 T cell receptor beta chains below, sequenced in a study of tissue T cells after allogeneic stem cell transplantation. The table came from immunoSEQ multiplex PCR; TCRdb's copy has only in-frame clones and leaves some out. The sample records about 1,900 clones, about half being singletons. The time point here: mouse harvest day 7 after allogeneic transplant. Mouse grafts combined 10^7 T-cell-depleted bone marrow cells with 10^6 splenic CD5+ T cells. The sequenced sample was spleen. All receptors come from a female BALB/c mouse given C57BL/6 T cells with graft-versus-host disease after an allogeneic hematopoietic cell transplant.

By share, this clone ranks as hyperexpanded. All gene names here are mouse names. The CDR3 is cut off 1 residue early in the read; its end comes from the germline J gene. This chain links TRBV29 with TRBJ2-4; 7 nucleotides align to TRBD1. With 4 bases clipped from V and 4 bases from J, the junction kept 2 bases outside the gene matches. The germline V gene has CDR1 MSHET and CDR2 SYDVDS. The CDR3 has 13 residues. Incomplete CDR3 DNA: TGTGCTAGCAGTTCGGGACAGAAAAACACCTTGTAC. Translation gives CASSSGQKNTLY. The entire CDR3 sequence reads CASSSGQKNTLYF.

Comment on this clone: The germline and genes are mouse ones. The read falls 1 residue short of the CDR3 end, and the missing part is taken from the germline J gene. This chain uses TRBV29 with TRBJ2-5, with D uncertain. V lost 0 bases and J 3 bases, leaving 7 bases between the germline ends. The V gene's germline CDR1 is MSHET and CDR2 SYDVDS. CDR3 length equals 14 residues. The part of the CDR3 DNA that was read is TGTGCTAGCAGTTTATCGACGCGTCAAGACACCCAGTAC. Encoded protein: CASSLSTRQDTQY. The CDR3 in full is CASSLSTRQDTQYF.

This clone is large. Genes here carry mouse names. The missing CDR3 end, 1 residue past where the read stops, is filled in from the germline J gene. This chain joins TRBV26 and TRBJ2-5, with TRBD2 matching over 13 bases. V was pared by 4 bases and J by 8 bases, with 3 bases of the junction left unmatched. CDR1 KGHPV and CDR2 FQNQEV come from the germline V gene (reference sequence). There are 14 residues in the CDR3. The CDR3: CASSHRDWGGTQYF. The DNA read from the CDR3 is TGTGCCAGCAGTCACCGGGACTGGGGGGGCACCCAGTAC.

This clone occurred once. Compared with germline, one end of the junction differs, possibly owing to a read error. Gene names denote mouse genes. The read halts 1 residue ahead of the CDR3 end, with the missing end drawn from the germline J gene. The V and J genes are TRBV20 and TRBJ1-1; the D is unclear. The CDR3 is made up of 12 amino acids. CDR1 and CDR2 (germline): GFQATS, STVNSAI. Incomplete CDR3 DNA: TGCGGTGCTAGGGCAGGGAACACAGAAGTCTTC. Protein sequence: CGARAGNTEVF. The whole CDR3 protein is CGARAGNTEVFF.

This clone is labeled as large (0.1 to 1%). Each gene name is a mouse one. From the germline J gene comes the end of the CDR3, since the read stops 1 residue before it. The chain is built from TRBV20 and TRBJ1-3; D possibly corresponds to TRBD1 (6 bases). The CDR3 covers 14 residues. Germline-derived CDR1 and CDR2 are GFQATS and STVNSAI. V gave up 3 bases and J gave up 0 bases, with 9 bases separating them. The chain's CDR3 is CGASRQASGNTLYF. CDR3 bases read: TGTGGTGCTAGCCGACAGGCTTCTGGAAATACGCTCTAT.

A remark on this clone: Gene and germline names: mouse. Read data end 1 residue before the CDR3 end; the end is taken from the germline J gene. The chain uses TRBV2 and TRBJ2-7; 7 nucleotides align to TRBD1. The CDR3 contains 14 residues. The junction had 7 bases not matched to a gene; V was cut back by 4 bases and J by 4 bases. Germline V lookup: CDR1 LGHNA, CDR2 YSYQKL. Incomplete CDR3 DNA: TGTGCCAGCAGCCCCCGGGACAGTTCTTATGAACAGTAC. It translates to CASSPRDSSYEQY. The whole CDR3 reads CASSPRDSSYEQYF.

Note on this clone: Any gene name here is a mouse gene name. With the read ending 1 residue before the CDR3 end, the germline J gene is used to fill in that end. The chain combines TRBV23 with TRBJ2-2; the DNA was not compared with TRBD1, the D call given in the table. The CDR3 has 15 residues. CDR1 is KGHTA, CDR2 FQNQQP, per germline. Here the CDR3 reads CSSSHGTTNTGQLYF. CDR3 DNA (partial): TGCTCCAGCAGTCACGGGACAACAAACACCGGGCAGCTCTAC.

Turning to this clone: Genes here carry mouse names. The CDR3 extends 1 residue past the end of the read, so its final part is completed from the germline J gene. This chain joins TRBV29 and TRBJ1-4; tentative D call: TRBD1 (6 bases). Per germline, CDR1 MSHET and CDR2 SYDVDS. Trimming removed 2 bases from V and 4 bases from J, with 8 bases in between. This CDR3 has 14 amino acids. The CDR3 bases that were read are TGTGCTAGCAGTTTACGGGACAACAACGAAAGATTATTT. Translated: CASSLRDNNERLF. The CDR3 in its entirety is CASSLRDNNERLFF.

Note on this clone: Genes and germline are mouse. Coverage ceases 1 residue before the CDR3 finishes, and the germline J gene fills in the end. The J gene is TRBJ2-2, the V gene TRBV12-1, with D tentatively TRBD1 or TRBD2 (6 bases each). CDR3 length equals 15 residues. CDR1 and CDR2 (germline): SGHSN, HYEKVE. The V end was cut by 0 bases, the J end by 4 bases, with 11 bases between. The covered CDR3 bases are TGTGCCAGCTCTCTCATGGGGGCGCTCACCGGGCAGCTCTAC. It yields the protein CASSLMGALTGQLY. From start to end, the CDR3 is CASSLMGALTGQLYF.

Notes on this clone: The germline and genes are mouse ones. Read sequence stops 1 residue before the CDR3 end, and the germline J gene provides the missing end. The V gene is TRBV31, the J gene TRBJ2-1, with 7 nucleotides matching TRBD2. This CDR3 region has 15 residues. Germline assignment: CDR1 GKSSPN and CDR2 SITVG. The trim removed 0 bases at V and 3 bases at J, leaving 5 bases unmatched. Incomplete CDR3 DNA: TGTGCCTGGAGTCTAGTTGGGGGGTTCTATGCTGAGCAGTTC. Its protein is CAWSLVGGFYAEQF. The full-length CDR3 reads as CAWSLVGGFYAEQFF.

A word on this clone: Mouse germline and gene names are used. The read halts 1 residue ahead of the CDR3 end, with the missing end drawn from the germline J gene. V and J are TRBV16 and TRBJ2-5; weak D call: TRBD2 (6 bases). V gave up 0 bases and J gave up 2 bases, with 6 bases separating them. The CDR3 spans 14 residues. Germline-derived CDR1 and CDR2 are SGHSA and FRNQAP. The CDR3 sequence is CASSLDGGQDTQYF. The CDR3 bases that were read are TGTGCAAGCAGCTTAGATGGGGGCCAAGACACCCAGTAC.

As regards this clone: Genes here carry mouse names. The read halts 1 residue ahead of the CDR3 end, with the missing end drawn from the germline J gene. This chain links TRBV16 with TRBJ2-3; D perhaps matches TRBD2 (5 bases). V was pared by 3 bases and J by 0 bases, with 7 bases between. Looked up from germline, CDR1 is SGHSA and CDR2 is FRNQAP. The CDR3 has 14 residues. Incomplete CDR3 DNA: TGTGCAAGCAGCTTCACTGGTAGTGCAGAAACGCTGTAT. Residues: CASSFTGSAETLY. The whole CDR3 is CASSFTGSAETLYF.

A note on this clone: The germline and genes are mouse ones. The read falls 1 residue short of the CDR3 end, and the missing part is taken from the germline J gene. V usage is TRBV13-3 and J usage is TRBJ1-4; D unclear. The germline V gene encodes CDR1 NNHDY and CDR2 SYVADS. The CDR3 loop spans 14 amino acids. V lost 2 bases and J 1 base, leaving 6 bases between the germline ends. The CDR3 bases that were read are TGTGCCAGCAGTGAGAAGAATTCCAACGAAAGATTATTT. Translation: CASSEKNSNERLF. The whole CDR3 region reads CASSEKNSNERLFF.

Within the sample, this clone is large. Germline and genes: mouse. The read is 1 residue too short to cover the CDR3 end, so that end is filled in from the germline J gene. Additional DNA sequences in this sample encode the identical CDR3. The rearrangement links TRBV16 to TRBJ2-7; 9 bases map to TRBD1. The CDR3 covers 15 residues. The V segment lost 5 bases and the J segment 6 bases; nucleotides outside the gene matches: 11. Germline V gives CDR1 SGHSA, CDR2 FRNQAP. CDR3: CASSLIGTGFGEQYF. The covered CDR3 bases are TGTGCAAGCAGCCTGATAGGGACAGGGTTTGGTGAACAGTAC.

Note on this clone: Gene labels here are mouse ones. The CDR3 extends 1 residue past the end of the read, so its final part is completed from the germline J gene. The gene calls are TRBV31 and TRBJ2-4, with D perhaps given as TRBD1 or TRBD2 (6 bases each). The germline V and J ends were trimmed by 0 bases and 0 bases, with 10 bases remaining between them. CDR1 GKSSPN and CDR2 SITVG come from the germline V gene. This CDR3 has 15 residues. The part of the CDR3 DNA that was read is TGTGCCTGGAGTCTAGGGGGGTCTAGTCAAAACACCTTGTAC. It translates to CAWSLGGSSQNTLY. The CDR3, in full, reads CAWSLGGSSQNTLYF.

This clone was seen only a few times. The gene names here belong to mouse. The CDR3 loop reads CASSLRAAYEQYF. CDR3 bases read: TGTGCCAGCAGCCTCCGAGCAGCCTATGAACAGTAC. The chain employs TRBV5 and TRBJ2-7, with D hard to call. Sequencing ends 1 residue short of the CDR3 end; the germline J gene provides the rest. This CDR3 has 13 amino acids. Germline V lookup: CDR1 LGHNA, CDR2 YNLKQL (reference sequence). V was clipped by 4 bases and J by 2 bases, with 9 bases between them.

Concerning this clone itself: These gene names are mouse names. The missing CDR3 end, 1 residue past where the read stops, is filled in from the germline J gene. The chain has TRBV16 and TRBJ1-1, with D tentatively TRBD1 (5 bases). The CDR3 is 14 amino acids. Trimming shortened V by 0 bases and J by 4 bases, and 9 bases separated the two germline ends. Germline values: CDR1 SGHSA, CDR2 FRNQAP. The CDR3: CASSLEGVGTEVFF. The sequenced CDR3 bases are TGTGCAAGCAGCTTAGAAGGGGTAGGCACAGAAGTCTTC.

In regard to this clone: The gene symbols are mouse symbols. The missing CDR3 end, 1 residue past where the read stops, is filled in from the germline J gene. The chain uses TRBV12-1 and TRBJ2-1; D remains ambiguous. Germline lookup yields CDR1 SGHSN and CDR2 HYEKVE. Trimming took 4 bases from V and 3 from J, leaving 9 bases between them. This CDR3 comprises 13 residues. CDR3 bases read: TGTGCCAGCTCCCGGGCCCCCTATGCTGAGCAGTTC. It translates to CASSRAPYAEQF. The entire CDR3 is CASSRAPYAEQFF. The full variable domain, rest sourced from reference TRBV12-1 and TRBJ2-1, is DSGVVQSPRHIIKEKGGRSVLTCIPISGHSNVVWYQQTLGKELKFLIQHYEKVERDKGFLPSRFSVQQFDDYHSEMNMSALELEDSAMYFCASSRAPYAEQFFGPGTRLTVL.

This clone was seen once. The listed genes are named as in mouse. The read gets to within 1 residue of the CDR3 end, and the germline J gene fills in the rest. The chain has TRBV31 and TRBJ2-4; D is ambiguous. The V end lost 0 bases, the J end lost 0 bases, and 4 bases lay between the germline ends. In germline, CDR1 is GKSSPN, CDR2 SITVG. This CDR3 has 13 amino acids. The CDR3 is CAWSLRSQNTLYF. The covered CDR3 bases are TGTGCCTGGAGTCTTAGAAGTCAAAACACCTTGTAC.

Regarding this clone: One end of the junction is discordant with germline, which a read error may explain. These gene names are mouse names. The read ends 1 residue before the CDR3 terminus; that terminus is restored from the germline J gene. The chain is built from TRBV16 and TRBJ1-3; a possible D gene is TRBD1 (6 bases). This CDR3 is 14 amino acids long. CDR1 and CDR2 (germline): SGHSA, FRNQAP. The CDR3 here is CAGSPGQSGNTLYF. The sequenced part of the CDR3 DNA is TGTGCAGGCAGCCCGGGACAATCTGGAAATACGCTCTAT.

This clone was seen just once. Gene and germline names: mouse. CDR3 region: CASSLEGQNTEVFF. The part of the CDR3 DNA that was read is TGTGCCAGCAGCTTAGAGGGACAAAACACAGAAGTCTTC. The V call is TRBV3, the J call TRBJ1-1, with D perhaps TRBD1 (6 bases). The read stops 1 residue short of the end of the CDR3; the missing end is completed from the germline J gene. Trimming shortened V by 1 base and J by 1 base, and 7 bases separated the two germline ends. Looked up from germline, CDR1 is SNHLY and CDR2 is FYNGKV (reference sequence). This CDR3 is built from 14 residues.

A note on this clone: Mouse names are used for the genes. The CDR3 end is not reached by the read, which stops 1 residue before it; the germline J gene fills it in. V is TRBV1 and J is TRBJ1-5; D gene uncertain. The CDR3 has 13 residues. Trimming pared 1 base from V and 3 bases from J, leaving 4 bases between. Germline CDR1 reads NSQYPW; CDR2 reads LRSPGD (reference sequence). CDR3 DNA, as far as it was read: TGCACCTGCAGTGCAGGTGGCAACCAGGCTCCGCTT. As protein: CTCSAGGNQAPL. The full CDR3 sequence reads CTCSAGGNQAPLF.

This clone is termed hyperexpanded (1% or more). Mouse germline and gene names are used. The read stops 1 residue short of the end of the CDR3; the missing end is completed from the germline J gene. The rearrangement joins TRBV13-2 to TRBJ2-7, with D possibly being TRBD2 (7 bases). Germline V gene data show CDR1 as NNHNN and CDR2 as SYGAGS (reference sequence). The ends were cut back, 1 base at V and 6 bases at J, with 14 bases in the middle. The CDR3 spans 14 residues. The CDR3 loop is CASGDLGGRGEQYF. The part of the CDR3 DNA that was read is TGTGCCAGCGGTGATTTGGGGGGCAGGGGTGAACAGTAC.